The clone carrying this T cell receptor beta chain was counted only a few times. What it binds is not known. Per germline, CDR1 SGDLS and CDR2 YYNGEE. The CDR3 covers 16 residues. V lost 3 bases to trimming and J lost 7 bases; unmatched junction nucleotides: 14. The sample is drawn from a study of Graves' ophthalmopathy and Graves' hyperthyroidism. Regarding the study as a whole: Most expanded thyroid clonotypes above 0.001 frequency also appeared in blood.

The sequenced template was RNA, covering the TCR beta CDR3 region. Scientists carried out first-round RT-PCR using HTBI primers and then a second-round multiplex PCR. TCRdb re-called the multiplex PCR reads with MiXCR, one entry per CDR3 protein. The sample shows about 700,000 distinct CDR3 sequences, about 38% of them seen only once. This receptor was identified in an adult man with Graves' ophthalmopathy. Sequenced sample: peripheral blood. V usage is TRBV9 and J usage is TRBJ2-7, with TRBD1 matching over 9 bases. This chain's CDR3 is CASSEAGTGYSGEQYF. CDR3 bases: TGTGCCAGCAGCGAGGCCGGGACAGGGTATTCGGGGGAGCAGTACTTC.